One T cell receptor (beta chain) is described in this entry. V lost 9 bases, J lost 5 bases, and 3 bases stayed unmatched. This CDR3 is built from 12 residues. The germline V gene has CDR1 MNHNY and CDR2 SVGAGI (reference sequence). This entry belongs to a study of control samples from healthy donors and cancer patients. Clones were read by immunoSEQ multiplex PCR, and TCRdb kept only the in-frame ones, dropping some. The table has around 150,000 clones, around 94% seen once. The V gene is TRBV6-6, the J gene TRBJ2-5; 10 bases align to TRBD2. Sequenced: PBMCs. The sequence was obtained from a man in his sixties with colorectal cancer. For the CDR3, the DNA is TGTGCCAGTATGACTAGCGGGGAGACCCAGTACTTC. Protein product: CASMTSGETQYF.